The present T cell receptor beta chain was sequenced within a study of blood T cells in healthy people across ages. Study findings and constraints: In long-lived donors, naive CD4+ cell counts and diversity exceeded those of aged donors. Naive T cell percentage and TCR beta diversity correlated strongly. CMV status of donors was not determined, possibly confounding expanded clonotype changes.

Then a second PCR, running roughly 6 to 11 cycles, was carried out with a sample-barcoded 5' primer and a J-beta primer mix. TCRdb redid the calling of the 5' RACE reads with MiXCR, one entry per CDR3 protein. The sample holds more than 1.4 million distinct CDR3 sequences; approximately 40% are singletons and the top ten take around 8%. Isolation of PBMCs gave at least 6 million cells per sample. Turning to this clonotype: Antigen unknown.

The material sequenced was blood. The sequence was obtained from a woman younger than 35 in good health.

The DNA for the CDR3 is TGTGCCAGCAGTTACTCTTTCGGGGGCCAAGAGACCCAGTACTTC. Amino acids: CASSYSFGGQETQYF. The rearrangement joins TRBV6-5 to TRBJ2-5, with D possibly TRBD2 on 6 matching bases. The CDR3 length is 15 residues. The V end was cut by 0 bases, the J end by 1 base, with 9 bases between. Germline lookup yields CDR1 MNHEY and CDR2 SVGAGI.